The sequence of this T cell receptor beta chain was determined in a study of blood T cell repertoires in COVID-19. Study-level background: Acute-phase and convalescent COVID-19 samples originated in the United States, Italy and Spain. PBMCs, B-cell-depleted T cells, or T cells provided the cDNA or gDNA that made up the material.

The data were produced by immunoSEQ multiplex PCR, yet TCRdb's version contains in-frame clones alone and is incomplete. The data contain over 200,000 clones, about 87% of them singletons. V was pared by 1 base and J by 10 bases, with 11 bases of the junction left unmatched. There are 15 residues in the CDR3. CDR1 is SGHKS, CDR2 YYEKEE, per germline (reference sequence). This receptor was identified in a woman in her forties with acute COVID-19. The chain combines TRBV5-5 with TRBJ2-3, with 8 bases fitting TRBD1. The sequenced material came from PBMCs or T cells enriched from blood (not recorded which). Written as DNA, the CDR3 is TGTGCCAGCAGCTTGTGGCAGGGGGCCTTTATAGCGCAGTATTTT. Translated: CASSLWQGAFIAQYF. Full variable domain (remainder filled in from reference TRBV5-5 and TRBJ2-3): DAGVTQSPTHLIKTRGQQVTLRCSPISGHKSVSWYQQVLGQGPQFIFQYYEKEERGRGNFPDRFSARQFPNYSSELNVNALLLGDSALYLCASSLWQGAFIAQYFGPGTRLTVL.